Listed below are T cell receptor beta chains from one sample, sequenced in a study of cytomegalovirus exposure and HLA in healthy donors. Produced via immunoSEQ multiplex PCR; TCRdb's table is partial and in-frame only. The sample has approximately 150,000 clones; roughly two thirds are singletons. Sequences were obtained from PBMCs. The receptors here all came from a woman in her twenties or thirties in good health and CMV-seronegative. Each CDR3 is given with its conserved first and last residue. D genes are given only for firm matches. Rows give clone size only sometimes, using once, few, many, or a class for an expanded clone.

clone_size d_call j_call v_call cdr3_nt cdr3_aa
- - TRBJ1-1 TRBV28 TGTGCCAGCAGTTTATTGGGGGGAGGTTTGGACACTGAAGCTTTCTTT CASSLLGGGLDTEAFF
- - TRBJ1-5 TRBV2 TGTGCCAGCAGTCCCGGGGGAGATCAGCCCCAGCATTTT CASSPGGDQPQHF
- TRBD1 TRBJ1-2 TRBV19 TGTGCCAGTAGCCCGGGACAGCGCGTCTATGGCTACACCTTC CASSPGQRVYGYTF
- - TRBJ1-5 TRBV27 TGTGCCAGCAGCTCGGGATTCAATCAGCCCCAGCATTTT CASSSGFNQPQHF
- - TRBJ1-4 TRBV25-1 TGTGCCAGCACAGCGGGGGCTAATGAAAAACTGTTTTTT CASTAGANEKLFF
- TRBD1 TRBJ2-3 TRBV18 TGTGCCAGCTCACCCCGGACAGGGAGTACAGATACGCAGTATTTT CASSPRTGSTDTQYF
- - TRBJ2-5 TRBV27 TGTGCCAGAAGTCCTAGACTACACCAAGAGACCCAGTACTTC CARSPRLHQETQYF
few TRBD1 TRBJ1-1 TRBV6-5 TGTGCCAGCGGACAGGGGGCAGGAGACACTGAAGCTTTCTTT CASGQGAGDTEAFF
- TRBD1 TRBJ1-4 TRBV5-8 TGTGCCAGCATCCCGGGACAGCAGTGGGATGAAAAACTGTTTTTT CASIPGQQWDEKLFF
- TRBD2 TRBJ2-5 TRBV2 TGTGCCAGCACGGGGGGACTAGCGGGACAAGAGACCCAGTACTTC CASTGGLAGQETQYF
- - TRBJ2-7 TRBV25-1 TGTGCCAGCAGTGAATACGGGGGTTGGTACTTC CASSEYGGWYF
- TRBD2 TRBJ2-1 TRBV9 TGTGCCAGCAGCGTAGAAGGGGCGGGAGCTGGGCCTGAGCAGTTCTTC CASSVEGAGAGPEQFF
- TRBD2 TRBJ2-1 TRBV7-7 TGTGCTAGCAGCTATACTAGCGGGACTTACAATGAGCAGTTCTTC CASSYTSGTYNEQFF
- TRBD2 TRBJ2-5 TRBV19 TGTGCCAGTAATCAAGCGGGAGGGCGAGAGACCCAGTACTTC CASNQAGGRETQYF
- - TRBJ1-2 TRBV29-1 TGCAGCGTTAAAAGGGAGGGCGGCTACACCTTC CSVKREGGYTF
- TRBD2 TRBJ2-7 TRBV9 TGTGCCAGCAGCGTAGACCCCAGCGGGAGCTCCTACGAGCAGTACTTC CASSVDPSGSSYEQYF
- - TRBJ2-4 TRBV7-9 TGTGCCAGCAGCTTAGCGGGGGGGCGGGACATTCAGTACTTC CASSLAGGRDIQYF
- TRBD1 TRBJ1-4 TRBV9 TGTGCCAGCAGCGTAGAGGGGACAGGGGTTGAAAAACTGTTTTTT CASSVEGTGVEKLFF
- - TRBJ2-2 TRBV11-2 TGTGCCAGCAGCTTAGAGACACATATGAACACCGGGGAGCTGTTTTTT CASSLETHMNTGELFF
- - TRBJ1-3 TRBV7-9 TGTGCCAGCAGGTTGAGCTCTGGAAACACCATATATTTT CASRLSSGNTIYF
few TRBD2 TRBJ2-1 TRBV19 TGTGCCAGTAGTATCCGACTAGCGGGCGGCAACAATGAGCAGTTCTTC CASSIRLAGGNNEQFF
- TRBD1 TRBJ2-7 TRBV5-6 TGTGCCAGCAGCCCCGACAGGGGGGGCGCCGAGCAGTACTTC CASSPDRGGAEQYF
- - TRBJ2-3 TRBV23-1 TGCGCCAGCAGTCACAATTCAAGACGAGGAGTGCATACGCAGTATTTT CASSHNSRRGVHTQYF
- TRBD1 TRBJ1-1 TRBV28 TGTGCCAGCAGTTTACAACAGGGGGGTTGGACTGAAGCTTTCTTT CASSLQQGGWTEAFF
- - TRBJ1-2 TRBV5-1 TGCGCCAGCAGCTTTGGGGCCCGGGATGGCTACACCTTC CASSFGARDGYTF
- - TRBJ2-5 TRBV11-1 TGTGCCAGCAGCTTAGATAGTAGCGTGGAGACCCAGTACTTC CASSLDSSVETQYF
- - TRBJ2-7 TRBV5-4 TGTGCCAGCAGCTCAGGGGAGGGTCCCTACGAGCAGTACTTC CASSSGEGPYEQYF
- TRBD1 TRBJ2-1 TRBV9 TGTGCCAGCAGCAAACGCACAGGGGAAGATGAGCAGTTCTTC CASSKRTGEDEQFF
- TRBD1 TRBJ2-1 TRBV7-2 TGTGCCAGCAGCTTAGCGGGGACAGGGACTTTGAATGAGCAGTTCTTC CASSLAGTGTLNEQFF
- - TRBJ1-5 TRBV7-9 TGTGCCAGCAGCTTAGGTGGGGTGGGGGCTCAGCCCCAGCATTTT CASSLGGVGAQPQHF
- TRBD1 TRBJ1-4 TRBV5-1 TGCGCCAGCAGCTCGCAGACAGGGTGGGATGAAAAACTGTTTTTT CASSSQTGWDEKLFF
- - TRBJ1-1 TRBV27 TGTGCCAGCCAGATCGGAGGGGGGGACACTGAAGCTTTCTTT CASQIGGGDTEAFF
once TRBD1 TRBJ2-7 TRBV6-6 TGTGCCAGCAGTTTAGTGATACTCCGGGACAGGGCCGAGCAGTACTTC CASSLVILRDRAEQYF
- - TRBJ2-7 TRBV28 TGTGCCAGCACCGACCCCGATGGGCAGTCGTACTTC CASTDPDGQSYF
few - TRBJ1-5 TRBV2 TGTGCCAGCAGTGACGCAGGGAATCAGCCCCAGCATTTT CASSDAGNQPQHF
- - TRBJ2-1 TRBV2 TGTGCCATCAGACTCGGGGTATCCTACAATGAGCAGTTCTTC CAIRLGVSYNEQFF
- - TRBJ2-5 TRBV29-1 TGCAGCGTCACAACTACTCAAGAGACCCAGTACTTC CSVTTTQETQYF
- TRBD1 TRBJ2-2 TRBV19 TGTGCCAGTAGACCTCAGGGGGCGTACACCGGGGAGCTGTTTTTT CASRPQGAYTGELFF
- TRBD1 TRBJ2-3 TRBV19 TGTGCCACCGAGGACAGGGGTGGGACAGATACGCAGTATTTT CATEDRGGTDTQYF
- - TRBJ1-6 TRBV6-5 TGTGCCAGCAGTTACTCGGGAGGGTACTCACCCCTCCACTTT CASSYSGGYSPLHF
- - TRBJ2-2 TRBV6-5 TGTGCCAGCAGTCGCAGAAACACCGGGGAGCTGTTTTTT CASSRRNTGELFF
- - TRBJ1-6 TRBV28 TGTGCCAGCAATCAAAGGCAGGTATATTCACCCCTCCACTTT CASNQRQVYSPLHF
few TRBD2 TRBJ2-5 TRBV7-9 TGTGCCAGCAGCTTACCTTCGGGAGGGCGTGATGAGACCCAGTACTTC CASSLPSGGRDETQYF
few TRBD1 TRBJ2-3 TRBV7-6 TGTGCCAGCAGCTCTGGACAGGGCACAGATACGCAGTATTTT CASSSGQGTDTQYF
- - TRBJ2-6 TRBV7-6 TGTGCCAGCACCCAACGGGCAGGGGACTACTCTGGGGCCAACGTCCTGACTTTC CASTQRAGDYSGANVLTF
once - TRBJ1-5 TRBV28 TGTGCCGGGGGGATTAGCAATCAGCCCCAGCATTTT CAGGISNQPQHF
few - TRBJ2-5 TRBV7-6 TGTGCCAGCAGTGAGGTGGGGACCCAGTACTTC CASSEVGTQYF
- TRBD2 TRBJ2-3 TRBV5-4 TGTGCCAGCACCCCTGGTGCGAGCGGGAGGCGGGTCACAGATACGCAGTATTTT CASTPGASGRRVTDTQYF
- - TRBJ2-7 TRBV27 TGTGCCAGCAGTTTCGGACAGACAAAGAATAAAATAACCTACGAGCAGTACTTC CASSFGQTKNKITYEQYF
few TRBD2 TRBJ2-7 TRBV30 TGTGCCTGGAACGATCTAGCGGGTACCTACGAGCAGTACTTC CAWNDLAGTYEQYF
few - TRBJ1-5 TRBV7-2 TGTGCCAGCAGCTTAGGACAGCATAGCAATCAGCCCCAGCATTTT CASSLGQHSNQPQHF
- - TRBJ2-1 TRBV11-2 TGTGCCAGCAGCAGTGCCAGGGAGCAGTTCTTC CASSSAREQFF
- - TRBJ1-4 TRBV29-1 TGCAGCGTTGAAGATCGTCTGACTAAAGCACTGTTTTTT CSVEDRLTKALFF
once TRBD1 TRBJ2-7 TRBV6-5 TGTGCCAGCAGTTATCGACAGGGGGCTGTCTACGAGCAGTACTTC CASSYRQGAVYEQYF
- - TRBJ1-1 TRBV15 TGTGCCACCAGCAGAGATGCTGGGGAAGGGGAGGTCACTGAAGCTTTCTTT CATSRDAGEGEVTEAFF
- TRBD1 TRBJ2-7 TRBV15 TGTGCCACCAGCCAGATTTCAGGGGGAACCACACCAGGCTACGAGCAGTACTTC CATSQISGGTTPGYEQYF
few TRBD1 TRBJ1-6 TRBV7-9 TGTGCCAGCAGCGTAGGGACAGGGGCCGAGCCCCTCCACTTT CASSVGTGAEPLHF